The 21 T cell receptor beta chains below come from one sample, sequenced in a study of post-analysis software for immune sequencing data. Study observations and caveats: Four or five TRBV segments, TRBV5-6, TRBV5-1 and TRBV20-1 among them, were found more frequent in patients than controls.

cDNA libraries for TCR beta contained unique molecular identifiers. TCRdb analysed the PCR reads with MiXCR anew, one entry per CDR3 protein. The sample yields 600,000 to 700,000 distinct CDR3 sequences, 59% seen once. Their cognate antigens are unknown. The sequenced sample was blood. Source of these receptors: a girl under 10 years old with multiple sclerosis.

The chain combines TRBV10-3 with TRBJ1-5; a weak D match, TRBD1 (6 bases). Germline-derived CDR1 and CDR2 are ENHRY and SYGVKD. V was cut by 3 bases and J by 2 bases, with 11 bases left in between. The length of the CDR3 is 15 residues. The CDR3 loop reads CAISEGQSRNQPQHF. The CDR3 region has the DNA TGTGCCATCAGTGAAGGACAGAGCCGCAATCAGCCCCAGCATTTT.

This clonotype appeared a few times. The J gene is TRBJ2-2, the V gene TRBV5-1, with D possibly TRBD2 on 6 matching bases. The CDR3 is 15 residues long. V lost 3 bases, J lost 9 bases, and 18 bases lay in between. Looked up from germline, CDR1 is SGHRS and CDR2 is YFSETQ. This CDR3 reads CASSSLTSRSRELFF. In nucleotides, the CDR3 is TGCGCCAGCAGCTCTTTGACTAGTCGGTCTAGGGAGCTGTTTTTT.

The rearrangement joins TRBV25-1 to TRBJ1-2, with 8 bases matching TRBD1. CDR1 and CDR2 (germline): MGHDK, SYGVNS. This CDR3 has 16 amino acids. V lost 3 bases and J lost 5; bases outside the gene matches: 11. CDR3 coding DNA: TGTGCCAGCAGTGAGGGGTCAGGGGGCGGATCGTATGGCTACACCTTC. Translating it yields CASSEGSGGGSYGYTF.

This clonotype has only a few counts. V usage is TRBV20-1 and J usage is TRBJ2-1, with 9 bases that match TRBD2. The CDR3 has 15 residues. Germline lookup yields CDR1 DFQATT and CDR2 SNEGSKA (reference sequence). The V segment lost 3 bases and the J segment 0 bases; nucleotides outside the gene matches: 3. The CDR3 DNA is TGCAGTGCTAGCCGAGCGGGAGGCTCCTACAATGAGCAGTTCTTC. It codes for CSASRAGGSYNEQFF.

This clonotype was observed a handful of times. This chain connects TRBV6-2 or TRBV6-3 to TRBJ2-1, with 10 positions matching TRBD2. J was trimmed by 7 bases and V by 2 bases; bases with no gene match: 5. Germline V gene sequence: CDR1 MNHEY, CDR2 SVGEGT. The CDR3 consists of 15 residues. DNA of the CDR3: TGTGCCAGCAGTTACGAGCGGGAGGGCCTAAATGAGCAGTTCTTC. Translated: CASSYEREGLNEQFF.

The rearrangement links TRBV14 to TRBJ2-1; 9 nucleotides agree with TRBD1. Germline V CDR1 and CDR2: SGHDN, FVKESK. CDR3 length equals 16 residues. V shed 4 bases, J shed 5 bases, and the junction held 9 bases outside the gene matches. The DNA for the CDR3 is TGTGCCAGCAGCCTTTTGGGGGGACAGGGAGACAATGAGCAGTTCTTC. Amino acids: CASSLLGGQGDNEQFF.

The rearrangement uses TRBV7-2 and TRBJ2-7, with TRBD2 matching 12 bases. Looked up from germline, CDR1 is SGHTA and CDR2 is FQGNSA. V was clipped by 5 bases and J by 3 bases; unmatched bases: 14. CDR3 length: 18 residues. The CDR3 loop is CASSNLAGGPPPLYEQYF. CDR3 bases: TGTGCCAGCAGCAACCTAGCGGGAGGGCCTCCCCCCCTCTACGAGCAGTACTTC. Variable domain in full (rest from reference TRBV7-2 and TRBJ2-7): GAGVSQSPSNKVTEKGKDVELRCDPISGHTALYWYRQSLGQGLEFLIYFQGNSAPDKSGLPSDRFSAERTGGSVSTLTIQRTQQEDSAVYLCASSNLAGGPPPLYEQYFGPGTRLTVT.

The rearrangement uses TRBV20-1 and TRBJ2-1; TRBD1 matches at 7 bases. The V and J ends lost 1 base and 12 bases, in that order; junction bases with no gene match: 3. Germline V gene sequence: CDR1 DFQATT, CDR2 SNEGSKA (reference sequence). There are 11 residues in the CDR3. The CDR3 reads CSARVGTVQFF. DNA for the CDR3: TGCAGTGCTAGAGTCGGGACAGTGCAGTTCTTC.

This chain links TRBV6-1 with TRBJ2-1; no clear D. The J call may be in error: the DNA end matches TRBJ2-7 better. The germline V gene has CDR1 MNHNS and CDR2 SASEGT. CDR3 length equals 12 residues. This CDR3 reads CASTKGYYEQYF. CDR3 bases: TGTGCCAGCACGAAAGGTTACTACGAGCAGTACTTC.

V and J are TRBV10-1 and TRBJ1-6; TRBD1 might be the D (6 bases). The V gene lost 5 bases and the J gene lost 8 bases, with 13 bases spanning the gap. Germline values: CDR1 WNHNN, CDR2 SYGVQD (reference sequence). This CDR3 has 14 residues. Written as DNA, the CDR3 is TGCGCCAGCAGTATGGACAGTGGATATTCACCCCTCCACTTT. Protein product: CASSMDSGYSPLHF.

This chain uses TRBV27 with TRBJ2-4; 8 positions agree with TRBD1. CDR1 is MNHEY, CDR2 SMNVEV, per germline (reference sequence). The trim removed 5 bases at V and 6 bases at J, leaving 12 bases unmatched. The CDR3 is 16 amino acids. DNA of the CDR3: TGTGCCAGCAGTCCACACCACGGACAGGGAAGAAACATTCAGTACTTC. This translates into CASSPHHGQGRNIQYF.

J is TRBJ2-7 and V is TRBV6-6; 8 bases line up with TRBD1. Germline V gene lookup returns CDR1 MNHNY and CDR2 SVGAGI (reference sequence). V gave up 4 bases and J gave up 1 base; unmatched junction bases: 3. This CDR3 contains 14 residues. The CDR3 sequence: CASSLNRGSYEQYF. CDR3 DNA: TGTGCCAGCAGTTTAAACAGGGGGTCCTACGAGCAGTACTTC.

A single count supports this clonotype. The V gene is TRBV5-6, the J gene TRBJ2-5; no reliable D call. This CDR3 is 14 amino acids long. Trimming pared 4 bases from V and 1 base from J, leaving 11 bases between. Germline values: CDR1 SGHDT, CDR2 YYEEEE. The CDR3 is CASSLKRLQETQYF. CDR3 coding DNA: TGTGCCAGCAGCCTCAAGCGCCTCCAAGAGACCCAGTACTTC.

This sequence joins TRBV29-1 and TRBJ1-2, with a tentative D call TRBD1 (6 bases). CDR3 length: 15 amino acids. The germline CDR1 and CDR2 sequences are SQVTM and ANQGSEA. V was shortened by 4 bases and J by 0 bases, with 15 bases between the two germline ends. CDR3: CSVVGGREPNYGYTF. The DNA of the CDR3 is TGCAGCGTTGTAGGGGGAAGGGAACCTAACTATGGCTACACCTTC.

The V and J genes are TRBV20-1 and TRBJ1-1; 7 positions match TRBD1. V gave up 5 bases and J gave up 0 bases; unmatched junction bases: 6. This CDR3 is built from 14 residues. The germline gives CDR1 DFQATT, CDR2 SNEGSKA (reference sequence). Written as DNA, the CDR3 is TGCAGTGCTGGACCGGGACAGCTGAACACTGAAGCTTTCTTT. It yields the protein CSAGPGQLNTEAFF.

This clonotype was seen a handful of times. The J gene is TRBJ1-5, the V gene TRBV2, with D possibly TRBD1 on 6 matching bases. Trimming pared 4 bases from V and 3 bases from J, leaving 13 bases between. The CDR3 has 15 amino acids. Germline CDR1 and CDR2: SNHLY and FYNNEI. CDR3 sequence: CASSGGHIFNQPQHF. DNA for the CDR3: TGTGCCAGCAGTGGGGGACATATCTTCAATCAGCCCCAGCATTTT.

The rearrangement joins TRBV25-1 to TRBJ2-1; 9 bases line up with TRBD1. Germline V lookup: CDR1 MGHDK, CDR2 SYGVNS. After removal of 10 bases from V and 5 bases from J, the junction contained 6 bases not matched to a gene. The CDR3 covers 13 residues. CDR3 DNA sequence: TGTGCCACCCTTAGGACAGGGGACAATGAGCAGTTCTTC. Its translation is CATLRTGDNEQFF.

V usage is TRBV28 and J usage is TRBJ1-2; 7 nucleotides agree with TRBD1. Germline V gene lookup returns CDR1 MDHEN and CDR2 SYDVKM. Trimming removed 6 bases from V and 1 base from J; junction bases left unmatched: 14. The CDR3 has 17 amino acids. The DNA for the CDR3 is TGTGCCAGCAGACGCTCGGGACAGACACCCATTAACTATGGCTACACCTTC. The encoded protein is CASRRSGQTPINYGYTF.

The chain is built from TRBV9 and TRBJ2-5; TRBD2 might be the D (6 bases). V was shortened by 0 bases and J by 1 base, with 13 bases between the two germline ends. This CDR3 contains 16 residues. Germline CDR1 reads SGDLS; CDR2 reads YYNGEE. This CDR3 is CASSVVGSGGQETQYF. The CDR3 DNA sequence: TGTGCCAGCAGCGTAGTGGGTAGCGGAGGCCAAGAGACCCAGTACTTC.

This clonotype occurred a few times. The CDR3 spells CASSSAPLAGGPYEQYF. CDR3 nucleotides: TGCGCCAGCAGCTCAGCCCCTCTAGCGGGAGGGCCCTACGAGCAGTACTTC. This rearrangement joins TRBV5-1 to TRBJ2-7; TRBD2 matches at 12 bases. Germline lookup yields CDR1 SGHRS and CDR2 YFSETQ. The CDR3 has 17 amino acids. The V gene end was trimmed by 3 bases and the J gene end by 2 bases; junction bases not matched to a gene: 9.

Only a few counts were recorded for this clonotype. The chain joins TRBV6-5 to TRBJ2-5; D possibly corresponds to TRBD1 (6 bases). V dropped 2 bases and J dropped 2 bases, with 12 bases sitting between them. This CDR3 comprises 15 residues. The germline V gene has CDR1 MNHEY and CDR2 SVGAGI. The CDR3 protein is CASSYQPGTQETQYF. In nucleotides, the CDR3 is TGTGCCAGCAGTTACCAGCCCGGGACACAAGAGACCCAGTACTTC.